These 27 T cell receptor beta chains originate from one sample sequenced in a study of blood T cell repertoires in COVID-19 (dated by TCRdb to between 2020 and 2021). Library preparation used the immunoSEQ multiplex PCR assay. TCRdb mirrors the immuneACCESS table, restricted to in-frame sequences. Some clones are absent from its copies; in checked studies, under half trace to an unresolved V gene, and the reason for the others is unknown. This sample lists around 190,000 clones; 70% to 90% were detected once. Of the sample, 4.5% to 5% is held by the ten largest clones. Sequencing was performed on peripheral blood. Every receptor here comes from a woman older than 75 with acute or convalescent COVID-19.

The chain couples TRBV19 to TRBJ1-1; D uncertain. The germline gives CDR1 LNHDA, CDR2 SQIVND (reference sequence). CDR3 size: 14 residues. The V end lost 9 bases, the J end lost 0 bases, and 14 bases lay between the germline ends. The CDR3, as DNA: TGTGCCAGCCGGATAGGAGGGATGAACACTGAAGCTTTCTTT. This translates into CASRIGGMNTEAFF.

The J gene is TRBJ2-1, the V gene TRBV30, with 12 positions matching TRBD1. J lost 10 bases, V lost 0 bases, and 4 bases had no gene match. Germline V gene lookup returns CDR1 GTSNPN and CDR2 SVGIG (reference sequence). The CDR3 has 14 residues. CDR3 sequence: CAWSVGTGGWEQFF. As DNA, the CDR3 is TGTGCCTGGAGTGTGGGGACAGGGGGCTGGGAGCAGTTCTTC.

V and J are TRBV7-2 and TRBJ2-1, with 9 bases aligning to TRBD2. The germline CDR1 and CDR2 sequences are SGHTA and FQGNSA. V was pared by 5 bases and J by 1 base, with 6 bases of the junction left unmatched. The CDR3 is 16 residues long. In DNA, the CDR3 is TGTGCCAGCAGCACCCGACTAGCGGAGTCCTACAATGAGCAGTTCTTC. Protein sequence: CASSTRLAESYNEQFF.

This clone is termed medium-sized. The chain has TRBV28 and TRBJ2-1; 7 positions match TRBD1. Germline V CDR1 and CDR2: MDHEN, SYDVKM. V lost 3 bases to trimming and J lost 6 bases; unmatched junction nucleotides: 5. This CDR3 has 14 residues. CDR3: CASSFTQGFNEQFF. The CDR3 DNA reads TGTGCCAGCAGTTTTACACAGGGGTTCAATGAGCAGTTCTTC.

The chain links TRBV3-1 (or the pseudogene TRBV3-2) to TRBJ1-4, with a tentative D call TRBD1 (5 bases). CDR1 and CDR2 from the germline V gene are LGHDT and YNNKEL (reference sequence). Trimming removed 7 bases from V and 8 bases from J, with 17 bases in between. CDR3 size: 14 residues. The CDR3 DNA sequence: TGTGCCAGCACTCCCGCCTGGACAACAGAAAAACTGTTTTTT. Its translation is CASTPAWTTEKLFF.

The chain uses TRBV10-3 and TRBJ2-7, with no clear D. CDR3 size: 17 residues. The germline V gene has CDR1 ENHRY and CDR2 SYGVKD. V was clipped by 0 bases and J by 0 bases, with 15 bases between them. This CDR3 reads CAISESLVGQHSYEQYF. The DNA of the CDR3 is TGTGCCATCAGTGAGTCTCTTGTGGGCCAGCACTCCTACGAGCAGTACTTC.

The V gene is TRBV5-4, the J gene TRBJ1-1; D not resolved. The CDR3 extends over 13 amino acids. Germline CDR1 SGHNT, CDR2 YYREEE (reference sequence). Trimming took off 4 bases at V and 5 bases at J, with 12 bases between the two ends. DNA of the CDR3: TGTGCCAGCAGCCCGGAGCGAGGGACTGAAGCTTTCTTT. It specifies CASSPERGTEAFF.

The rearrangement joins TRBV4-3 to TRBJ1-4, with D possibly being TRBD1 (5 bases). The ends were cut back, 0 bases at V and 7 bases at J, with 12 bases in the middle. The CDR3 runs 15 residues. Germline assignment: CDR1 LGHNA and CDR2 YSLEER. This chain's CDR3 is CASSQEGGDGEKLFF. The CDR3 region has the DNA TGCGCCAGCAGCCAAGAGGGAGGGGACGGTGAAAAACTGTTTTTT.

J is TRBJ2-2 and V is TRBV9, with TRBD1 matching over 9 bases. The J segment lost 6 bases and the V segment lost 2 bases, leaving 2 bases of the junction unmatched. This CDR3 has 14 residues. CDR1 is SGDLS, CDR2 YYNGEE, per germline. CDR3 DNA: TGTGCCAGCAGCGTCGGGACAGGGCCCGGGGAGCTGTTTTTT. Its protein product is CASSVGTGPGELFF.

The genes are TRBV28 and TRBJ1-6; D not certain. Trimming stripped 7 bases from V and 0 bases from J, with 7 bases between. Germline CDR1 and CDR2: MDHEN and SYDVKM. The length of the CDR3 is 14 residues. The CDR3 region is CASTISSYNSPLHF. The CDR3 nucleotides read TGTGCCAGCACGATCAGCTCCTATAATTCACCCCTCCACTTT.

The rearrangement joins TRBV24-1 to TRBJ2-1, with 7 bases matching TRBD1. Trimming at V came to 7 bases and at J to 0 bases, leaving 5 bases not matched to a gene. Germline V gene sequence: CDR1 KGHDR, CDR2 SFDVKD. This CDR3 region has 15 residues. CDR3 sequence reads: CATSRRDSSYNEQFF. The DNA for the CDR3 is TGTGCCACCAGCAGAAGGGACAGCTCCTACAATGAGCAGTTCTTC.

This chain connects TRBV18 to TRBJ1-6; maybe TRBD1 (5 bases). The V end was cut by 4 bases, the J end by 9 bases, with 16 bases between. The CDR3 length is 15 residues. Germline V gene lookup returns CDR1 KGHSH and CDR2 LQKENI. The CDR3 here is CASSRDGRGSSPLHF. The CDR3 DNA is TGTGCCAGCTCACGAGACGGGAGGGGCAGTTCACCCCTCCACTTT.

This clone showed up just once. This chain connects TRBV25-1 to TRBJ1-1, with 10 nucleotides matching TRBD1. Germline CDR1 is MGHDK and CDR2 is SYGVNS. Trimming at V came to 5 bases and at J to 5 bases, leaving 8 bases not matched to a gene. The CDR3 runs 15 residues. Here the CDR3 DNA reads TGTGCCAGCAGTCTAGGGACAGGGGATGGAACTGAAGCTTTCTTT. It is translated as CASSLGTGDGTEAFF.

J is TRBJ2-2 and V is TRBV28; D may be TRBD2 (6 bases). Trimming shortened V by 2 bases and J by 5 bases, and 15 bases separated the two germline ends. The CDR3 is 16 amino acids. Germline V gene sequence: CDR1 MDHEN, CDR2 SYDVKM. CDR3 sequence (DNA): TGTGCCAGCAGTTTAAACCCGGGAGTGAGGACCGGGGAGCTGTTTTTT. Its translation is CASSLNPGVRTGELFF.

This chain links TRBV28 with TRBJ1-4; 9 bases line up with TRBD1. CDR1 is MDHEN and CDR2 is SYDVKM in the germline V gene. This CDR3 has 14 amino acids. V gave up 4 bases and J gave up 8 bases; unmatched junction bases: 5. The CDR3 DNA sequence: TGTGCCAGCAGTTCGGGACAGGGTGGCGAAAAACTGTTTTTT. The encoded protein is CASSSGQGGEKLFF. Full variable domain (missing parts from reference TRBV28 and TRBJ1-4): DVKVTQSSRYLVKRTGEKVFLECVQDMDHENMFWYRQDPGLGLRLIYFSYDVKMKEKGDIPEGYSVSREKKERFSLILESASTNQTSMYLCASSSGQGGEKLFFGSGTQLSVL.

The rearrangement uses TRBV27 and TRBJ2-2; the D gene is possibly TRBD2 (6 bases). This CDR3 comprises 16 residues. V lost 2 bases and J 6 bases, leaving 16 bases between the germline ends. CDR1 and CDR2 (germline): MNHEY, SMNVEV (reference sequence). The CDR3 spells CASSLGSGGWSGELFF. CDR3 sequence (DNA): TGTGCCAGCAGTTTAGGTAGCGGTGGGTGGTCCGGGGAGCTGTTTTTT.

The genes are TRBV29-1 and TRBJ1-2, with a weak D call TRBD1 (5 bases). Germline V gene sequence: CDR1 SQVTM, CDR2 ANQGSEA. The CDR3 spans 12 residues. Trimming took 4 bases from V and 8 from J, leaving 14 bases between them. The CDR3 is CSVAVSGKGYTF. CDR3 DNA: TGCAGCGTTGCAGTTTCAGGGAAAGGCTACACCTTC.

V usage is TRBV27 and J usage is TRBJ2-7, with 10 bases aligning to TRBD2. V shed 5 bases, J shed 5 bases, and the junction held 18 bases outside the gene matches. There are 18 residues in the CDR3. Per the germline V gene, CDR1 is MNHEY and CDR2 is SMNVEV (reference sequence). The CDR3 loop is CASSKLAGPDRGLNEQYF. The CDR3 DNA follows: TGTGCCAGCAGTAAACTAGCGGGGCCGGATCGGGGGTTAAACGAGCAGTACTTC.

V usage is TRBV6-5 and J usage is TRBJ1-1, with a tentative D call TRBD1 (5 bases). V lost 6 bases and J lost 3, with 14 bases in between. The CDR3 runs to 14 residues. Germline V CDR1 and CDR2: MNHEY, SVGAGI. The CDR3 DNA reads TGTGCCAGCAGCTGGAAGGGGCAGGACACTGAAGCTTTCTTT. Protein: CASSWKGQDTEAFF.

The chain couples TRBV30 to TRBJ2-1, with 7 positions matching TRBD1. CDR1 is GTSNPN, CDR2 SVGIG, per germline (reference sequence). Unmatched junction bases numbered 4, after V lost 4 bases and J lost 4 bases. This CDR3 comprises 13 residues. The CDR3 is CAWTGTEYNEQFF. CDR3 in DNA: TGTGCCTGGACGGGGACAGAGTACAATGAGCAGTTCTTC. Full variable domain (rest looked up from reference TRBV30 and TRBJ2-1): SQTIHQWPATLVQPVGSPLSLECTVEGTSNPNLYWYRQAAGRGLQLLFYSVGIGQISSEVPQNLSASRPQDRQFILSSKKLLLSDSGFYLCAWTGTEYNEQFFGPGTRLTVL.

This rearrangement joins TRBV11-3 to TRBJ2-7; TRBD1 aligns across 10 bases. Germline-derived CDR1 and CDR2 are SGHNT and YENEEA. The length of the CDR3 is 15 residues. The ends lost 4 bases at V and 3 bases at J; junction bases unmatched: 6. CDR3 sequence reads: CASSSYDRGHYEQYF. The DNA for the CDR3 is TGTGCCAGCAGCTCGTACGACAGGGGGCACTACGAGCAGTACTTC. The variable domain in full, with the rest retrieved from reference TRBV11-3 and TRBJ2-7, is EAGVVQSPRYKIIEKKQPVAFWCNPISGHNTLYWYLQNLGQGPELLIRYENEEAVDDSQLPKDRFSAERLKGVDSTLKIQPAELGDSAVYLCASSSYDRGHYEQYFGPGTRLTVT.

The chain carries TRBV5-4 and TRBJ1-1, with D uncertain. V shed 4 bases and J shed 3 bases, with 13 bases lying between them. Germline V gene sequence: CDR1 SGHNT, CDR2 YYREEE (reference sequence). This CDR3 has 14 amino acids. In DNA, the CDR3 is TGTGCCAGCAGCCCGCCGGTCCCGGACACTGAAGCTTTCTTT. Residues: CASSPPVPDTEAFF.

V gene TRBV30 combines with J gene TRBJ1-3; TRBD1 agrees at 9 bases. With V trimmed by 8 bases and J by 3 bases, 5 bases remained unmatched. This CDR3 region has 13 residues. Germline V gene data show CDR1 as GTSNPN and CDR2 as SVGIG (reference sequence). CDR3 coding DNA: TGTGCCGGGACAGGGACTCGTGGAAACACCATATATTTT. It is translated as CAGTGTRGNTIYF.

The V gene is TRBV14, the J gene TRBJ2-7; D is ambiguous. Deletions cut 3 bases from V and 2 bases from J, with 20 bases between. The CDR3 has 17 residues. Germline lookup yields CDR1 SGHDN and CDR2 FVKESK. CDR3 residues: CASSHSPIRGVPYEQYF. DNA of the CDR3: TGTGCCAGCAGCCATAGCCCGATCCGCGGAGTACCCTACGAGCAGTACTTC.

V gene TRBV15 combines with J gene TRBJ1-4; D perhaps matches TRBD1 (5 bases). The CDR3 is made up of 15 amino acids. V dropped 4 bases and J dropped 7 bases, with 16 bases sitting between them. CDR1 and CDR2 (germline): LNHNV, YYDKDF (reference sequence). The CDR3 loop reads CATSITGTGGEKLFF. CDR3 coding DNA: TGTGCCACCAGCATTACCGGGACCGGGGGTGAAAAACTGTTTTTT. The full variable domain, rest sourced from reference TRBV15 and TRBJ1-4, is DAMVIQNPRYQVTQFGKPVTLSCSQTLNHNVMYWYQQKSSQAPKLLFHYYDKDFNNEADTPDNFQSRRPNTSFCFLDIRSPGLGDTAMYLCATSITGTGGEKLFFGSGTQLSVL.

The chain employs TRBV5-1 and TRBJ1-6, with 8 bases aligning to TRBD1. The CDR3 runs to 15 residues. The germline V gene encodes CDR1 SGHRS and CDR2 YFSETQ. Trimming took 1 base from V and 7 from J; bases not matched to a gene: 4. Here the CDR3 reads CASSLQGAENSPLHF. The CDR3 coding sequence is TGCGCCAGCAGCTTGCAGGGGGCGGAGAATTCACCCCTCCACTTT.

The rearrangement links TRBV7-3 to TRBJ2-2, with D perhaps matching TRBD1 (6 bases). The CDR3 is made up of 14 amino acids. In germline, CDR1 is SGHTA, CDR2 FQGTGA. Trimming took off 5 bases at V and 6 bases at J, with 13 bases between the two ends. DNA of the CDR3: TGTGCCAGCAGCGTTCAGGGGTATTCCGGGGAGCTGTTTTTT. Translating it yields CASSVQGYSGELFF. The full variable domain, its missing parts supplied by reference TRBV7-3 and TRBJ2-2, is GAGVSQTPSNKVTEKGKYVELRCDPISGHTALYWYRQSLGQGPEFLIYFQGTGAADDSGLPNDRFFAVRPEGSVSTLKIQRTERGDSAVYLCASSVQGYSGELFFGEGSRLTVL.